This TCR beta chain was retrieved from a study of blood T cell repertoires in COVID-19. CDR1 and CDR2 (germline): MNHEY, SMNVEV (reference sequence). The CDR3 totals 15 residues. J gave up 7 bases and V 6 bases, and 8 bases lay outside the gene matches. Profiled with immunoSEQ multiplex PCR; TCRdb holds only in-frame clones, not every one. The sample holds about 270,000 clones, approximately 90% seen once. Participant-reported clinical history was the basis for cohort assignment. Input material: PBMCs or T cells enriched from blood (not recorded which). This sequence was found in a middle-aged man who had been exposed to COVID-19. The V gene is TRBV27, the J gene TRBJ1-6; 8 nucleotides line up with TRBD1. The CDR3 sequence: CASSIGTGRNSPLHF. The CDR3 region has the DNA TGTGCCAGCAGCATAGGGACAGGCAGGAATTCACCCCTCCACTTT.